This is a list of T cell receptor beta chains from one sample in a study of T cells in Graves' hyperthyroidism and ophthalmopathy. TCRdb ran MiXCR on the multiplex PCR reads and lists one entry per CDR3 protein. The table lists about 720,000 distinct CDR3 sequences, around 20% of them singletons, with around 15% in the top ten. The specimen was blood. Receptors were obtained from a woman aged 45-60 years with Graves' hyperthyroidism that later progressed to Graves' ophthalmopathy. The CDR3 runs from the conserved cysteine through the conserved F or W. Fields, in order: clone size, V gene, J gene, D gene, CDR3 protein, CDR3 DNA. The D gene is left open where the match is weak. Clone sizes are given selectively: once, few, many, or a class where the clone is expanded.

many	TRBV7-9	TRBJ2-1	.	CASIPRATPNEQFF	TGTGCCAGCATCCCCCGGGCAACGCCTAATGAGCAGTTCTTC
few	TRBV9	TRBJ2-3	TRBD1	CASSVTGGGFTDTQYF	TGTGCCAGCAGCGTAACAGGGGGCGGCTTCACAGATACGCAGTATTTT
many	TRBV2	TRBJ1-5	TRBD1	CASGRTGVQPQHF	TGTGCCAGCGGAAGGACAGGGGTTCAGCCCCAGCATTTT
many	TRBV18	TRBJ2-1	.	CASSPPDAYNEQFF	TGTGCCAGCTCACCACCGGACGCTTACAATGAGCAGTTCTTC
many	TRBV20-1	TRBJ2-1	.	CSASPGEYNEQFF	TGCAGTGCTAGCCCCGGAGAATACAATGAGCAGTTCTTC
few	TRBV12-3/TRBV12-4	TRBJ1-2	TRBD1	CASSPLGGRGGSDGYTF	TGTGCCAGCAGTCCGCTAGGGGGCAGGGGAGGGTCGGATGGCTACACCTTC
.	TRBV30	TRBJ2-3	TRBD1	CAWKRGQDTQYF	TGTGCCTGGAAGAGGGGACAGGATACGCAGTATTTT
few	TRBV20-1	TRBJ1-3	.	CSARDLTGYSGNTIYF	TGCAGTGCTAGAGATCTAACAGGGTACTCTGGAAACACCATATATTTT
.	TRBV5-8	TRBJ2-1	.	CASSFWGGPAEQFF	TGTGCCAGCAGCTTCTGGGGGGGCCCTGCGGAGCAGTTCTTC
.	TRBV6-2/TRBV6-3	TRBJ1-3	.	CASTEVRSGNTIYF	TGTGCCAGCACCGAGGTTCGCTCTGGAAACACCATATATTTT
.	TRBV6-1	TRBJ1-6	.	CASRGLQGRDSPLHF	TGTGCCAGCAGAGGACTACAGGGTCGGGATTCACCCCTCCACTTT
many	TRBV11-3	TRBJ2-1	.	CASSPRGTLSYNEQFF	TGTGCCAGCAGCCCGAGGGGGACACTCTCCTACAATGAGCAGTTCTTC
few	TRBV18	TRBJ2-1	.	CASSRTNGDSYNEQFF	TGTGCCAGCTCACGGACTAACGGGGACTCCTACAATGAGCAGTTCTTC